This T cell receptor (beta chain) was recorded in a study of T cell responses to AZD1222 COVID-19 vaccine. The table came from immunoSEQ multiplex PCR; TCRdb's copy has only in-frame clones and leaves some out. This sample carries 120,000 to 150,000 clones, 82% of them seen once, and the ten largest clones take over 4%. Germline V gene lookup returns CDR1 MNHNS and CDR2 SASEGT. Trimming removed 0 bases at V and 2 bases at J, with 8 bases between. This CDR3 has 15 amino acids. The V gene is TRBV6-1, the J gene TRBJ2-1; tentative D call: TRBD2 (6 bases). The clonotype comes from an adult in good health. The input for sequencing was peripheral blood, taken on day 0 of MenACWY control vaccination. Here the CDR3 reads CASSEATGAYNEQFF. The CDR3 nucleotides read TGTGCCAGCAGTGAAGCCACGGGGGCCTACAATGAGCAGTTCTTC.